This T cell receptor (beta chain) originates from a study of post-analysis software for immune sequencing data. Study in general: Multiple sclerosis in the patients followed relapsing-remitting, secondary progressive and progressive-relapsing courses.

The study, taken as a whole, reports: Five or six TRBV segments, TRBV5-6, TRBV5-1 and TRBV20-1 among them, were found more frequent in patients than controls. There was significantly lower normalized Chao1 diversity in multiple sclerosis patients than in controls.

The germline V gene has CDR1 SGHVS and CDR2 FNYEAQ. V lost 5 bases to trimming and J lost 4 bases; unmatched junction nucleotides: 11. The CDR3 is 16 amino acids. TCR beta libraries were prepared from cDNA with unique molecular identifiers. TCRdb fed the PCR reads into MiXCR, producing one record per CDR3 protein. The sample lists 500,000 to 600,000 distinct CDR3 sequences, about 44% seen once, with roughly 1.7% in the top ten. Concerning this clonotype itself: Its antigen is not identified.

The V call is TRBV7-6, the J call TRBJ2-7; 10 bases fit TRBD2. This receptor was identified in a girl aged 5-17 years with multiple sclerosis. The sample was blood. The CDR3 nucleotides read TGTGCCAGCAGCGACCCAGCTAGCGGGGGAAAGTACGAGCAGTACTTC. Encoded protein: CASSDPASGGKYEQYF.